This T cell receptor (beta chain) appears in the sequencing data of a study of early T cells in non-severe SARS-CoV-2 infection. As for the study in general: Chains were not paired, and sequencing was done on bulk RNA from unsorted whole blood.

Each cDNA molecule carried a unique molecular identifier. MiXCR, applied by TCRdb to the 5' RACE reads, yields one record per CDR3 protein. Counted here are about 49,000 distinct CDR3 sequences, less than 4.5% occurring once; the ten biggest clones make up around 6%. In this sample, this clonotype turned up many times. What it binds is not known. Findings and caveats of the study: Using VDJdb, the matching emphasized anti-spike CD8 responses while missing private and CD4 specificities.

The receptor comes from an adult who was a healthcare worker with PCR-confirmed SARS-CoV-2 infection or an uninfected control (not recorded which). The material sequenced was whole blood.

CDR3 DNA: TGTGCCATCAGAGACCAGGGTACCTACGAGCAGTACTTC. Its protein is CAIRDQGTYEQYF. The chain carries TRBV10-3 and TRBJ2-7, with a possible D match to TRBD1 (5 bases). The V end lost 6 bases, the J end lost 2 bases, and 11 bases lay between the germline ends. This CDR3 has 13 residues. Germline CDR1 is ENHRY and CDR2 is SYGVKD.